Below, one T cell receptor beta chain is given with its context. In the source study's methods: Estimation of nucleated cell counts was performed using reference gene primer amplification. The table came from immunoSEQ multiplex PCR; TCRdb's copy has only in-frame clones and leaves some out. For V, J and clone size, that table is used; D and trimming come from the DNA. This sample has about 220,000 clones, with 80% to 90% found just once. This sample was taken from a study of blood T cell repertoires in COVID-19. This receptor was identified in a woman aged 45-59 years with acute or convalescent COVID-19. Sequences were obtained from peripheral blood.

CDR3 region: CASSLASEDTQYF. CDR3 sequence (DNA): TGCGCCAGCAGCTTGGCCAGTGAAGATACGCAGTATTTT. The J gene is TRBJ2-3, the V gene TRBV5-1; D remains unclear. Trimming cost V 0 bases and J 5 bases, with 7 bases left between them. The CDR3 contains 13 residues. The germline gives CDR1 SGHRS, CDR2 YFSETQ.